Included here is one T cell receptor beta chain sequence, with context. The antigen is undetermined. Germline V gives CDR1 MNHNS, CDR2 SASEGT. V shed 4 bases, J shed 7 bases, and the junction held 11 bases outside the gene matches. The CDR3 length is 15 residues. Assay: immunoSEQ multiplex PCR; the TCRdb copy retains only in-frame clones and omits some. The sample contains around 72,000 clones, more than 75% of which appear only once. This record comes from a study of radiotherapy plus CTLA-4 blockade in lung cancer. Whole-study findings and limits: Expansion of tumor-derived TCR clones was observed in blood after radiotherapy plus ipilimumab.

The TCR was taken from a human donor with non-small cell lung cancer who had a complete response to radiotherapy plus ipilimumab. This sample comprised peripheral blood, obtained from a patient treated with radiotherapy plus ipilimumab. This chain joins TRBV6-1 and TRBJ1-2; 8 nucleotides align to TRBD1. CDR3 DNA: TGTGCCAGCAGTGTGGAGCCGGGACAGGTTTTTGGCTACACCTTC. It translates to CASSVEPGQVFGYTF.